This record looks at one TCR beta chain sequence and its context. The junction does not match germline at one end; this may be a read error. The entry originates in a study of blood T cell repertoires in COVID-19. About the study: Acute and convalescent COVID-19 samples came from the United States, Italy and Spain. From T cells, B-cell-depleted T cells, or PBMCs came the material, which was cDNA or gDNA.

Method: immunoSEQ multiplex PCR; TCRdb's copy keeps in-frame clones and lacks some. The sample lists some 260,000 clones, approximately 80% occurring once. The CDR3 has 13 amino acids. Germline V gene lookup returns CDR1 SQVTM and CDR2 ANQGSEA. Material for sequencing was peripheral blood. The chain carries TRBV29-1 and TRBJ2-7; 12 nucleotides line up with TRBD1. This clonotype was obtained from a man older than 75 with acute or convalescent COVID-19. CDR3 coding DNA: TGCAGCGTGGAAGGGACAGGGGGCGCCGAGCAGTACTTC. It yields the protein CSVEGTGGAEQYF.